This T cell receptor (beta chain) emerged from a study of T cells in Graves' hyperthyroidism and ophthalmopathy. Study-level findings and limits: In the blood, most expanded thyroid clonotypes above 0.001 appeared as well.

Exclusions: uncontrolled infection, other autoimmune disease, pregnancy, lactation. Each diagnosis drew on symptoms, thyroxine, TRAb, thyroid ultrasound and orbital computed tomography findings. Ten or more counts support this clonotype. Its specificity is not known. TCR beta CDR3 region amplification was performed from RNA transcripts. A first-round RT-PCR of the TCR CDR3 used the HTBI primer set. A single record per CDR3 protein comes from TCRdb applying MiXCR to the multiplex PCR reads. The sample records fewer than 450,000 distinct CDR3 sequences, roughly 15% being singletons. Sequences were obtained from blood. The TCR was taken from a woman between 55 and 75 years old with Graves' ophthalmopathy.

DNA for the CDR3: TGTGCCAGCAGCTTCCAGCGGCCACGCAGGATCGAGCAGTTCTTC. Translated: CASSFQRPRRIEQFF. The chain is built from TRBV5-6 and TRBJ2-1, with D possibly being TRBD2 (5 bases). The ends were cut back, 2 bases at V and 10 bases at J, with 19 bases in the middle. The V gene's germline CDR1 is SGHDT and CDR2 YYEEEE. The CDR3 is made up of 15 amino acids. The whole variable domain, remainder taken from reference TRBV5-6 and TRBJ2-1, is DAGVTQSPTHLIKTRGQQVTLRCSPKSGHDTVSWYQQALGQGPQFIFQYYEEEERQRGNFPDRFSGHQFPNYSSELNVNALLLGDSALYLCASSFQRPRRIEQFFGPGTRLTVL.